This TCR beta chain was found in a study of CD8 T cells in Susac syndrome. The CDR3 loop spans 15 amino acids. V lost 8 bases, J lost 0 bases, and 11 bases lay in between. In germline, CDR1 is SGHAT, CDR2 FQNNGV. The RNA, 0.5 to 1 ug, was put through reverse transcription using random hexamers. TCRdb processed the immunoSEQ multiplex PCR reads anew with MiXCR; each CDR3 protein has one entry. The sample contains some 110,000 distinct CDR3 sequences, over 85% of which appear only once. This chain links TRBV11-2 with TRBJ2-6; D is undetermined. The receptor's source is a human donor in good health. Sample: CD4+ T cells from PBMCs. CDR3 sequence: CASSPLGSGANVLTF. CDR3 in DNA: TGTGCCAGCTCACCACTCGGCTCTGGGGCCAACGTCCTGACTTTC.